The present T cell receptor beta chain was sequenced within a study of cytomegalovirus exposure and HLA in healthy donors. With 60 Vbeta and 13 Jbeta primers, the PCR was carried out. The table came from immunoSEQ multiplex PCR; TCRdb's copy has only in-frame clones and leaves some out. The sample shows some 140,000 clones, 79% of them seen only once. This CDR3 contains 13 residues. Germline V gene sequence: CDR1 LGHNA, CDR2 YSLEER. Trimming stripped 5 bases from V and 4 bases from J, with 11 bases between. The genes are TRBV4-3 and TRBJ1-1, with D unclear. The sequence was obtained from a man younger than 30 in good health and CMV-seronegative. The material sequenced was PBMCs. CDR3 DNA: TGCGCCAGCAGCAGCTCCCGGGGCACTGAAGCTTTCTTT. It translates to CASSSSRGTEAFF.